One sample yielded the 18 T cell receptor beta chains listed below, sequenced in a study of PD-1 blockade in classical Hodgkin lymphoma. All the patients suffered relapse after autologous stem cell transplantation, and brentuximab vedotin exposure differed. TCRdb keeps only in-frame clones here, not all; method: immunoSEQ multiplex PCR. The sample has 130,000 to 150,000 clones; about 78% are singletons. The sequencing used peripheral blood mononuclear cells (PBMCs), collected before the second cycle of nivolumab. The receptors originated from a human donor with classical Hodgkin lymphoma.

The V call is TRBV28, the J call TRBJ1-2, with 7 bases that match TRBD1. From germline, CDR1 is MDHEN and CDR2 SYDVKM. This CDR3 has 14 amino acids. The V segment lost 2 bases and the J segment 4 bases; nucleotides outside the gene matches: 4. The CDR3 spells CASSLDGTVYGYTF. CDR3 bases: TGTGCCAGCAGTTTAGATGGGACAGTCTATGGCTACACCTTC.

This clone has a single count. This chain uses TRBV19 with TRBJ1-1; 7 nucleotides align to TRBD1. Germline CDR1 is LNHDA and CDR2 is SQIVND (reference sequence). J was trimmed by 7 bases and V by 9 bases; bases with no gene match: 8. There are 12 residues in the CDR3. CDR3 in amino acids: CASWYRDSEAFF. The CDR3 bases are TGTGCCAGCTGGTACCGGGACAGTGAAGCTTTCTTT.

The chain joins TRBV18 to TRBJ1-1, with D perhaps TRBD1 (6 bases). V was trimmed by 9 bases and J by 3 bases, leaving 14 bases between them. The CDR3 is made up of 13 amino acids. The germline gives CDR1 KGHSH, CDR2 LQKENI. The CDR3 is CASSGAGDTEAFF. The CDR3 bases are TGTGCCAGTTCCGGGGCAGGGGACACTGAAGCTTTCTTT.

The gene calls are TRBV5-1 and TRBJ2-3; 7 positions match TRBD2. In germline, CDR1 is SGHRS, CDR2 YFSETQ. The junction had 5 bases not matched to a gene; V was cut back by 2 bases and J by 2 bases. The CDR3 contains 15 residues. CDR3 region: CASSFGRGVTDTQYF. CDR3 DNA: TGCGCCAGCAGCTTCGGACGGGGGGTCACAGATACGCAGTATTTT.

V usage is TRBV19 and J usage is TRBJ1-1, with 8 nucleotides matching TRBD1. Germline CDR1 and CDR2: LNHDA and SQIVND (reference sequence). Unmatched junction bases numbered 1, after V lost 6 bases and J lost 1 base. The CDR3 runs to 13 residues. The CDR3 DNA reads TGTGCCAGTAGGGACAGGGAGAACACTGAAGCTTTCTTT. Translating it yields CASRDRENTEAFF.

The J gene is TRBJ1-1, the V gene TRBV14; 8 positions agree with TRBD1. Germline V lookup: CDR1 SGHDN, CDR2 FVKESK. V dropped 5 bases and J dropped 6; count of bases not matched to a gene: 2. The CDR3 totals 12 residues. The CDR3 DNA is TGTGCCAGCAGCGACAGGGGCTCTGAAGCTTTCTTT. It is translated as CASSDRGSEAFF.

The V and J genes are TRBV2 and TRBJ1-1; D possibly corresponds to TRBD1 (6 bases). V lost 7 bases, J lost 5 bases, and 17 bases lay in between. The CDR3 consists of 14 residues. CDR1 and CDR2 from the germline V gene are SNHLY and FYNNEI. The CDR3 region has the DNA TGTGCCAGCACTTACCTCACAGGGAATACTGAAGCTTTCTTT. It codes for CASTYLTGNTEAFF.

The sample holds a few counts of this clone. The chain carries TRBV2 and TRBJ2-6; a possible D gene is TRBD1 (6 bases). This CDR3 comprises 13 residues. Germline CDR1 reads SNHLY; CDR2 reads FYNNEI. Between the trimmed V and J ends, which lost 7 bases and 7 bases, there was a span of 11 bases. CDR3 residues: CASTGVLANVLTF. As DNA, the CDR3 is TGTGCCAGCACAGGGGTTTTAGCCAACGTCCTGACTTTC.

The chain recombines TRBV4-2 with TRBJ2-1, with 8 nucleotides matching TRBD1. The CDR3 covers 15 residues. V lost 2 bases to trimming and J lost 3 bases; unmatched junction nucleotides: 3. Per the germline V gene, CDR1 is LGHNA and CDR2 is YNFKEQ. CDR3 residues: CASSQRDRFYNEQFF. For the CDR3, the DNA is TGTGCCAGCAGCCAAAGGGACAGGTTCTACAATGAGCAGTTCTTC.

J is TRBJ2-7 and V is TRBV10-3; D remains ambiguous. Trimming removed 4 bases from V and 1 base from J, with 8 bases in between. The CDR3 sequence is 13 residues long. CDR1 is ENHRY and CDR2 is SYGVKD in the germline V gene. The DNA for the CDR3 is TGTGCCATCAGTGTGGACCCATCCTACGAGCAGTACTTC. It encodes CAISVDPSYEQYF.

The CDR3 spells CATRSSGNTIYF. DNA of the CDR3: TGTGCCACCAGGTCCTCTGGAAACACCATATATTTT. The chain is built from TRBV15 and TRBJ1-3; D is unclear. The germline gives CDR1 LNHNV, CDR2 YYDKDF (reference sequence). This CDR3 is built from 12 residues. Trimming shortened V by 6 bases and J by 0 bases, and 3 bases separated the two germline ends.

The CDR3 protein is CASSAGRTFSEQETQYF. The DNA for the CDR3 is TGTGCCAGCAGTGCGGGACGGACCTTTAGTGAGCAAGAGACCCAGTACTTC. This chain connects TRBV6-1 to TRBJ2-5; either TRBD1 or TRBD2 may supply D (5 bases each). The CDR3 is 17 amino acids. Germline CDR1 and CDR2: MNHNS and SASEGT. V was shortened by 4 bases and J by 2 bases, with 20 bases between the two germline ends.

For this clone: Additional DNA sequences in this sample encode the identical CDR3. The rearrangement uses TRBV6-5 and TRBJ2-6; no clear D gene. The CDR3 extends over 15 amino acids. The V gene's germline CDR1 is MNHEY and CDR2 SVGAGI. The V end lost 2 bases, the J end lost 1 base, and 6 bases lay between the germline ends. The CDR3: CASSYRSSGANVLTF. The CDR3 nucleotides read TGTGCCAGCAGTTACCGGTCGTCTGGGGCCAACGTCCTGACTTTC.

This rearrangement joins TRBV18 to TRBJ1-3; 7 nucleotides align to TRBD1. The J segment lost 4 bases and the V segment lost 6 bases, leaving 12 bases of the junction unmatched. Germline assignment: CDR1 KGHSH and CDR2 LQKENI. This CDR3 region has 16 residues. CDR3: CASSPGTANLGNTIYF. In DNA, the CDR3 is TGTGCCAGCTCCCCCGGGACAGCAAACCTAGGAAACACCATATATTTT.

The CDR3 sequence is CASSLGGPPTYEQYF. The CDR3 coding sequence is TGCGCCAGCAGCTTGGGAGGGCCTCCTACCTACGAGCAGTACTTC. The V gene is TRBV5-1, the J gene TRBJ2-7; D is perhaps TRBD2 (5 bases). Germline V lookup: CDR1 SGHRS, CDR2 YFSETQ. The germline V and J ends were trimmed by 0 bases and 2 bases, with 12 bases remaining between them. This CDR3 has 15 amino acids. Full variable domain (outside the CDR3, taken from reference TRBV5-1 and TRBJ2-7): KAGVTQTPRYLIKTRGQQVTLSCSPISGHRSVSWYQQTPGQGLQFLFEYFSETQRNKGNFPGRFSGRQFSNSRSEMNVSTLELGDSALYLCASSLGGPPTYEQYFGPGTRLTVT.

This chain uses TRBV10-3 with TRBJ2-2, with D unclear. Between the trimmed V and J ends, which lost 2 bases and 4 bases, there was a span of 2 bases. Germline V gives CDR1 ENHRY, CDR2 SYGVKD. This CDR3 comprises 12 residues. The CDR3 here is CAISEGTGELFF. DNA for the CDR3: TGTGCCATCAGTGAGGGCACCGGGGAGCTGTTTTTT.

The CDR3 nucleotides are TGTGCCAGCAGTGAAGGACAGGGAGGGGTCTATGGCTACACCTTC. It specifies CASSEGQGGVYGYTF. The chain links TRBV6-1 to TRBJ1-2; 7 bases fit TRBD1. Germline CDR1 and CDR2: MNHNS and SASEGT. This CDR3 comprises 15 residues. The V segment lost 1 base and the J segment 4 bases; nucleotides outside the gene matches: 6.

V usage is TRBV6-5 and J usage is TRBJ2-2; D is undetermined. This CDR3 has 14 residues. Germline-derived CDR1 and CDR2 are MNHEY and SVGAGI. Trimming stripped 6 bases from V and 10 bases from J, with 18 bases between. This CDR3 is CASSDSYVFEELFF. The CDR3, as DNA: TGTGCCAGCAGCGATTCGTATGTTTTCGAGGAGCTGTTTTTT.